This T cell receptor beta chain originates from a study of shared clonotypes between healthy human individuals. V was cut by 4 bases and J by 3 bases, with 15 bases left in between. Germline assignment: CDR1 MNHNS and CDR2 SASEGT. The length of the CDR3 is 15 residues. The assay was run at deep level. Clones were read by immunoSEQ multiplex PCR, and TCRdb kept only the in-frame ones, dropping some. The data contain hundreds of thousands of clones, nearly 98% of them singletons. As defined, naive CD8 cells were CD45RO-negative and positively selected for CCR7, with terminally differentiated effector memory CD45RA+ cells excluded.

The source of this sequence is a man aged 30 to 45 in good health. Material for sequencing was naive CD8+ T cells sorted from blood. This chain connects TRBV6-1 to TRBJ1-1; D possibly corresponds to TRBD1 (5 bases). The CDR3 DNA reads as TGTGCCAGCAGTGCCCAGGGAGATAAGCACACTGAAGCTTTCTTT. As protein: CASSAQGDKHTEAFF.